The clone carrying this T cell receptor (beta chain) was counted at least ten times. Its antigen remains unknown. This entry is derived from a study of regulatory T cells in long-lasting Graves disease. Germline CDR1 is MDHEN and CDR2 is SYDVKM. The V segment lost 7 bases and the J segment 0 bases; nucleotides outside the gene matches: 8. This CDR3 spans 18 amino acids. Combining iRepertoire HTBI primers with Arm-PCR of CDR3 regions, the authors built TCR beta libraries. Via MiXCR, TCRdb re-called the multiplex PCR reads, giving one row per CDR3 protein. The top ten hold roughly 30% of the sample, which has a few hundred thousand distinct CDR3 sequences, roughly a sixth seen once. Sample time point: newly diagnosed GD, antithyroid drugs for less than 3 months. The TCR library was prepared using RNA isolated from PBMCs. Broader study findings: Segments TRBV28, TRBJ1-2 and TRBJ2-5 showed preferential usage in persistent disease. The study found persistent patients shared more public clonotypes (around 2,500) than new patients (approximately 970).

The same data also went into a second study, on T cells in Graves' hyperthyroidism and ophthalmopathy. That work states: RT-PCR in the first round (using the HTBI primer set) targeted the TCR CDR3. Clonotypes that were expanded in thyroid above 0.001 mostly appeared in blood too.

The receptor's source is a man aged 35-49 years with Graves disease. Sequencing was performed on peripheral blood mononuclear cells (PBMCs), taken at new diagnosis, from a patient treated with antithyroid drugs. The J gene is TRBJ2-3, the V gene TRBV28; 15 bases are a match to TRBD2. CDR3 residues: CASTPGTSGGQSTDTQYF. In DNA, the CDR3 is TGTGCCAGCACCCCGGGGACTAGCGGGGGGCAGAGCACAGATACGCAGTATTTT.